The T cell receptor (beta chain) described here comes from a study of T cell repertoires in cytomegalovirus infection. The overall study: Through public TCR beta signatures, both CMV infection and matching HLA type were indicated.

Each CDR3 protein gets one entry after TCRdb re-called the reads with MiXCR. The table has about 46,000 distinct CDR3 sequences, about 19% seen once. The ends were cut back, 4 bases at V and 5 bases at J, with 6 bases in the middle. The germline gives CDR1 SGHNT, CDR2 YYREEE (reference sequence). The CDR3 has 11 amino acids. Study-wide findings and caveats: Dominating the ex vivo response were TCR beta clonotypes that were CMV-specific and HLA-C-restricted.

This clonotype occurred many times. No antigen is known for it. Sequences were derived from CD8+ T cells from cultured PBMCs, sampled from culture after CMV antigen stimulation. The TCR originated in a human donor in good health (CMV status not recorded). Some clones in this sample may be carry-over from other donors' samples. This sequence joins TRBV5-4 and TRBJ1-1, with D hard to call. The CDR3 nucleotides read TGTGCCAGCAGCGAGAAAACTGAAGCTTTCTTT. Its translation is CASSEKTEAFF.